This entry describes one TCR beta chain. Antigen: not known. This sample was included in a study of cytomegalovirus exposure and HLA in healthy donors. Study-wide results and caveats: Investigators reported some 150 TCR beta chains as tied to cytomegalovirus. Rare TCR sequences predominated, though certain public TCRs were found in many donors.

The data were produced by immunoSEQ multiplex PCR, yet TCRdb's version contains in-frame clones alone and is incomplete. The sample records around 200,000 clones, around 88% being singletons. A roughly 120-subject validation cohort, separate from the approximately 700-subject first cohort, supplied the donors. This clonotype originated in a woman younger than 35 in good health and CMV-seronegative. The sample comprised PBMCs.

This CDR3 is CASSYLAGPSLGEQFF. As DNA, the CDR3 is TGTGCCAGCAGCTACCTAGCGGGACCAAGTCTAGGGGAGCAGTTCTTC. The chain couples TRBV4-2 to TRBJ2-1, with 9 positions matching TRBD2. The CDR3 sequence is 16 residues long. The ends lost 5 bases at V and 10 bases at J; junction bases unmatched: 15. CDR1 is LGHNA, CDR2 YNFKEQ, per germline.